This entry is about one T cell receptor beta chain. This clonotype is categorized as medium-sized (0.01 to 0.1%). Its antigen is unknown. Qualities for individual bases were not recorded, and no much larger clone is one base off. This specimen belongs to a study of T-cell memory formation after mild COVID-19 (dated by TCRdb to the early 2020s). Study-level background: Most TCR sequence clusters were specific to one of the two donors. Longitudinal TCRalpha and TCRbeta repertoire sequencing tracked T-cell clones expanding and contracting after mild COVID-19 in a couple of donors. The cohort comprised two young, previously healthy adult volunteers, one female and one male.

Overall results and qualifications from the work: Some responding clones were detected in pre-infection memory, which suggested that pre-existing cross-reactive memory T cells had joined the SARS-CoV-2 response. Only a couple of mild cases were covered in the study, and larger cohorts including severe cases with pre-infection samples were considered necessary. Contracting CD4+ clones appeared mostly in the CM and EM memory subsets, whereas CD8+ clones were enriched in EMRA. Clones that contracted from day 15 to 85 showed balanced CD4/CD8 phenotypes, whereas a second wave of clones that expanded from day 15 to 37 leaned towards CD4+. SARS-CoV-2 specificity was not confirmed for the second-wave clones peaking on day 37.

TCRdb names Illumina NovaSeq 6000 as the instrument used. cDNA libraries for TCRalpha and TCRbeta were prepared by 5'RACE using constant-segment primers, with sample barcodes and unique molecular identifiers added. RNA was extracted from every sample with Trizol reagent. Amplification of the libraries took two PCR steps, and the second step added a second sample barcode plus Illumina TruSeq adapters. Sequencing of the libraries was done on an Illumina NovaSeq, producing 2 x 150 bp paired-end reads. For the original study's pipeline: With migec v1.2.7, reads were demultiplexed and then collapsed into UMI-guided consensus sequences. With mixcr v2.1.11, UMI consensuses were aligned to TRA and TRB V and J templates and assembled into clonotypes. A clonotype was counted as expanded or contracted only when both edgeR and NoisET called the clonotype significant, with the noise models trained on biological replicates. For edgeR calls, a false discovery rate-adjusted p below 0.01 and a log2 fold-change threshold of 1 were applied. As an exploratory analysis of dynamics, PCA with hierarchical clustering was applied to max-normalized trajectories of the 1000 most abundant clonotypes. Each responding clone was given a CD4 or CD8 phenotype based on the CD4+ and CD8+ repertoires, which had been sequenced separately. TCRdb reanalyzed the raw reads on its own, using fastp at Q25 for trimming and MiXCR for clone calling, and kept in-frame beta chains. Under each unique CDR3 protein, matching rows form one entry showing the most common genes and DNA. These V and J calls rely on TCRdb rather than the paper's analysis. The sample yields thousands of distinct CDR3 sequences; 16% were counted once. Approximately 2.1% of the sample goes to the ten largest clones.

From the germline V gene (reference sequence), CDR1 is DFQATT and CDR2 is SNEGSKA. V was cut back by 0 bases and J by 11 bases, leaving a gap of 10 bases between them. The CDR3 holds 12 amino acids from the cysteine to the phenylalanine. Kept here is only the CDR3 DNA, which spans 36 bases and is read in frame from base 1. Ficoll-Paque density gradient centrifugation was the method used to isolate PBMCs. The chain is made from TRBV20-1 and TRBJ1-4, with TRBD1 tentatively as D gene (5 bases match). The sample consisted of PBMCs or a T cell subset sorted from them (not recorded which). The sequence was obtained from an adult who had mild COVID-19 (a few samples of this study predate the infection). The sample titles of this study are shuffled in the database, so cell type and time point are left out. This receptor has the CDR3 CSAREGGEKLFF. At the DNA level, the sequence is TGCAGTGCTAGAGAGGGGGGGGAGAAACTGTTTTTT.